A selection of T cell receptor beta chains follows, all from one sample in a study of T cell repertoires in cytomegalovirus infection. TCRdb re-called the reads through MiXCR, storing one row per CDR3 protein. The sample shows some 180,000 distinct CDR3 sequences, more than 9% of them seen only once. The sample consisted of PBMCs. These receptor sequences come from a human donor in good health (CMV status not recorded). Some clones in this sample may be carry-over from other donors' samples. CDR3s include the opening cysteine and the closing phenylalanine or tryptophan. A D gene is named only where the DNA matches it firmly. A clone size is listed for some rows: how often the clone was seen (once, few, many), or a class if it is expanded.

size: many; J: TRBJ2-1; D: TRBD1; V: TRBV28; DNA: TGTGCCAGCAGGAGGGGACAGGGTGGGCATGAGCAGTTCTTC; CDR3: CASRRGQGGHEQFF
size: few; J: TRBJ1-2; D: .; V: TRBV4-3; DNA: TGCGCCAGCAGCCTATATCCAGGGGACTATGGCTACACCTTC; CDR3: CASSLYPGDYGYTF
size: many; J: TRBJ1-3; D: .; V: TRBV28; DNA: TGTGCCAGCAGGGTAGAGGGTACGGGAAACACCATATATTTT; CDR3: CASRVEGTGNTIYF
size: many; J: TRBJ1-2; D: .; V: TRBV28; DNA: TGTGCCAGCAGGATAGAAACTTACGGGGGCGGCTATGGCTACACCTTC; CDR3: CASRIETYGGGYGYTF
size: few; J: TRBJ2-3; D: TRBD1; V: TRBV7-2; DNA: TGTGCCAGCAGCTTACGCAGGGGGTTTATAGATACGCAGTATTTT; CDR3: CASSLRRGFIDTQYF
size: many; J: TRBJ1-1; D: .; V: TRBV6-5; DNA: TGTGCCAGCGGGGGAATGAACACTGAAGCTTTCTTT; CDR3: CASGGMNTEAFF
size: many; J: TRBJ2-7; D: .; V: TRBV7-2; DNA: TGTGCCAGCAGCTTAGGGTGGGGCAACTCCTACGAGCAGTACTTC; CDR3: CASSLGWGNSYEQYF
size: few; J: TRBJ2-5; D: .; V: TRBV19; DNA: TGTGCCAGTAGCCGGAGGGCAGAGACCCAGTACTTC; CDR3: CASSRRAETQYF
size: many; J: TRBJ1-5; D: .; V: TRBV7-9; DNA: TGTGCCAGCAGCCCGTTGGGTTCCAATCAGCCCCAGCATTTT; CDR3: CASSPLGSNQPQHF
size: many; J: TRBJ2-1; D: .; V: TRBV4-3; DNA: TGCGCCAGCAGCCAAGAGGGGACTTCGGCCTACAATGAGCAGTTCTTC; CDR3: CASSQEGTSAYNEQFF
size: .; J: TRBJ1-5; D: .; V: TRBV19; DNA: TGTGCCAGTAGTATAGAGATGTATCAGCCCCAGCATTTT; CDR3: CASSIEMYQPQHF
size: many; J: TRBJ1-2; D: .; V: TRBV6-2/TRBV6-3; DNA: TGTGCCAGCAGCCGCCATACCGTGGCCGGGAAGAACTATGGCTACACCTTC; CDR3: CASSRHTVAGKNYGYTF
size: many; J: TRBJ1-1; D: .; V: TRBV15; DNA: TGTGCCACCAGCAGAGATCATGGGGCTGTGGGGACTGAAGCTTTCTTT; CDR3: CATSRDHGAVGTEAFF
size: many; J: TRBJ1-5; D: TRBD1; V: TRBV29-1; DNA: TGCAGCGTTAATGAACAGGGGAGCAATCAGCCCCAGCATTTT; CDR3: CSVNEQGSNQPQHF
size: many; J: TRBJ1-1; D: .; V: TRBV7-2; DNA: TGTGCCAGCAGCTCTGGCAGCGCTAAGACTGAAGCTTTCTTT; CDR3: CASSSGSAKTEAFF
size: many; J: TRBJ1-1; D: .; V: TRBV27; DNA: TGTGCCAGCAGCCGGGTCGGGGACACTGAAGCTTTCTTT; CDR3: CASSRVGDTEAFF
size: many; J: TRBJ1-5; D: .; V: TRBV7-2; DNA: TGTGCCAGCAGTTTAGGACAGCTTAATCAGCCCCAGCATTTT; CDR3: CASSLGQLNQPQHF
size: many; J: TRBJ1-2; D: TRBD1; V: TRBV7-3; DNA: TGTGCCAGCAGCCCCGGGACAGGGGACCAGGGTGGCTACACCTTC; CDR3: CASSPGTGDQGGYTF
size: many; J: TRBJ1-2; D: TRBD1; V: TRBV5-5; DNA: TGTGCCAGCAGCCTGACAGGGAATGATGGCTACACCTTC; CDR3: CASSLTGNDGYTF
size: many; J: TRBJ1-5; D: TRBD1; V: TRBV7-9; DNA: TGTGCCAGCAGCTTAGGGAGGGGGCCGGTTCAGCCCCAGCATTTT; CDR3: CASSLGRGPVQPQHF
size: many; J: TRBJ2-1; D: .; V: TRBV10-3; DNA: TGTGCCATCAGTGAAAGTGGGGCCCTAGTGAATGAGCAGTTCTTC; CDR3: CAISESGALVNEQFF
size: many; J: TRBJ2-5; D: .; V: TRBV28; DNA: TGTGCCAGCAGCTCTAGTTGGGAGACCCAGTACTTC; CDR3: CASSSSWETQYF
size: few; J: TRBJ1-5; D: .; V: TRBV4-2; DNA: TGTGCCAGCAGCCAAGATCAGAATCAGCCCCAGCATTTT; CDR3: CASSQDQNQPQHF
size: .; J: TRBJ1-2; D: .; V: TRBV5-1; DNA: TGCGCCAGCAGCTTGGATGCCCAGGGCTATGGCTACACCTTC; CDR3: CASSLDAQGYGYTF
size: few; J: TRBJ2-1; D: .; V: TRBV20-1; DNA: TGCAGTGCTAGAGGGGTATCTAGCTATGAGCAGTTCTTC; CDR3: CSARGVSSYEQFF
size: many; J: TRBJ1-1; D: .; V: TRBV7-2; DNA: TGTGCCACTAGACACGAGATTGAAGCTTTCTTT; CDR3: CATRHEIEAFF
size: many; J: TRBJ2-1; D: TRBD2; V: TRBV9; DNA: TGTGCCAGCAGCGTAACCAGCGGGAGCTCCTACAATGAGCAGTTCTTC; CDR3: CASSVTSGSSYNEQFF
size: many; J: TRBJ1-6; D: .; V: TRBV7-2; DNA: TGTGCCAGCAGCTTTAGGGGCAGTAATTCACCCCTCCACTTT; CDR3: CASSFRGSNSPLHF
size: many; J: TRBJ1-5; D: TRBD1; V: TRBV28; DNA: TGTGCCAGCAGACCGGGACAGGGGTATCAGCCCCAGCATTTT; CDR3: CASRPGQGYQPQHF
size: .; J: TRBJ2-5; D: .; V: TRBV5-6; DNA: TGTGCCAGCAGGTCCATGGGGCAGACCCAGTACTTC; CDR3: CASRSMGQTQYF
size: many; J: TRBJ2-1; D: TRBD1; V: TRBV9; DNA: TGTGCCAGCAGCGTAGAACAGGGGGACAATGAGCAGTTCTTC; CDR3: CASSVEQGDNEQFF
size: few; J: TRBJ2-5; D: TRBD2; V: TRBV20-1; DNA: TGCAGTGCAGTGGGTAGCGGGGGGTGGGGAGAGACCCAGTACTTC; CDR3: CSAVGSGGWGETQYF
size: few; J: TRBJ2-5; D: TRBD2; V: TRBV7-2; DNA: TGTGCCAGCAGCTTACCTAGCGGGAGTGCCCTGGGGACCCAGTACTTC; CDR3: CASSLPSGSALGTQYF
size: many; J: TRBJ1-2; D: .; V: TRBV7-9; DNA: TGTGCCAGCAGCGTTACAGGGTCGGGTGGCTATGGCTACACCTTC; CDR3: CASSVTGSGGYGYTF
size: many; J: TRBJ2-7; D: .; V: TRBV10-3; DNA: TGTGCCATCAGTGATTATTACGAGCAGTACTTC; CDR3: CAISDYYEQYF
size: few; J: TRBJ2-7; D: .; V: TRBV7-9; DNA: TGTGCCAGCAGCTTAGGGAGGCAGGTCTACCACGAGCAGTACTTC; CDR3: CASSLGRQVYHEQYF
size: .; J: TRBJ2-3; D: TRBD2; V: TRBV20-1; DNA: TGCAGTGCTAGAGCGGGACTAGCGGGAGGGGGAGATACGCAGTATTTT; CDR3: CSARAGLAGGGDTQYF
size: many; J: TRBJ1-1; D: .; V: TRBV6-2/TRBV6-3; DNA: TGTGCTTCTCGGGCGGCGAACACTGAAGCTTTCTTT; CDR3: CASRAANTEAFF
size: few; J: TRBJ2-5; D: .; V: TRBV29-1; DNA: TGCAGCGTTGAGAGCCAAAGGGGGGAGACCCAGTACTTC; CDR3: CSVESQRGETQYF
size: many; J: TRBJ2-2; D: .; V: TRBV7-2; DNA: TGTGCCAGCAGCTTAGCGCTGCAAACCGGGGAGCTGTTTTTT; CDR3: CASSLALQTGELFF
size: .; J: TRBJ1-1; D: .; V: TRBV5-1; DNA: TGCGCCAGCAGCGCAGGCCCGAACACTGAAGCTTTCTTT; CDR3: CASSAGPNTEAFF
size: many; J: TRBJ2-2; D: TRBD2; V: TRBV7-2; DNA: TGTGCCAGCAGCGGTGGACCACTAGCGGGGGGGCTCAGAGGGGAGCTGTTTTTT; CDR3: CASSGGPLAGGLRGELFF
size: many; J: TRBJ2-7; D: TRBD1; V: TRBV5-1; DNA: TGCGCCAGCAGCTTGGACGGGACAGGCAGCTCCTACGAGCAGTACTTC; CDR3: CASSLDGTGSSYEQYF
size: many; J: TRBJ2-3; D: .; V: TRBV7-2; DNA: TGTGCCAGCAGCCCCCACCAGGGGGATACGCAGTATTTT; CDR3: CASSPHQGDTQYF
size: many; J: TRBJ1-1; D: .; V: TRBV7-2; DNA: TGTGCCAGCTCGCGTCAGGGGCCCCCTGAAGCTTTCTTT; CDR3: CASSRQGPPEAFF
size: many; J: TRBJ2-6; D: .; V: TRBV11-2; DNA: TGTGCCAGCAGCGTCTCTGGGGCCAACGTCCTGACTTTC; CDR3: CASSVSGANVLTF
size: few; J: TRBJ2-1; D: .; V: TRBV29-1; DNA: TGCAGCGGAGCTTTAGGGTTCAATGAGCAGTTCTTC; CDR3: CSGALGFNEQFF
size: .; J: TRBJ1-5; D: .; V: TRBV20-1; DNA: TGCAGTGCTACGGACATCCAATATAGCAATCAGCCCCAGCATTTT; CDR3: CSATDIQYSNQPQHF
size: few; J: TRBJ2-7; D: .; V: TRBV6-1; DNA: TGTGCCAGCAGCGATACAAACTCCTACGAGCAGTACTTC; CDR3: CASSDTNSYEQYF
size: many; J: TRBJ2-5; D: .; V: TRBV7-2; DNA: TGTGCCAGCAGCATTAGCCACCAAGAGACCCAGTACTTC; CDR3: CASSISHQETQYF
size: few; J: TRBJ1-1; D: TRBD1; V: TRBV2; DNA: TGTGCCAGCAGAGCCACAGGGGCCGAGGGCACTGAAGCTTTCTTT; CDR3: CASRATGAEGTEAFF
size: few; J: TRBJ2-1; D: .; V: TRBV23-1; DNA: TGCGCCAGCAGTCAATCACTGGGGGATAGCTCCTACAATGAGCAGTTCTTC; CDR3: CASSQSLGDSSYNEQFF
size: .; J: TRBJ1-5; D: .; V: TRBV2; DNA: TGTGCCAGCAGTGTGGGACGGAACAATCAGCCCCAGCATTTT; CDR3: CASSVGRNNQPQHF